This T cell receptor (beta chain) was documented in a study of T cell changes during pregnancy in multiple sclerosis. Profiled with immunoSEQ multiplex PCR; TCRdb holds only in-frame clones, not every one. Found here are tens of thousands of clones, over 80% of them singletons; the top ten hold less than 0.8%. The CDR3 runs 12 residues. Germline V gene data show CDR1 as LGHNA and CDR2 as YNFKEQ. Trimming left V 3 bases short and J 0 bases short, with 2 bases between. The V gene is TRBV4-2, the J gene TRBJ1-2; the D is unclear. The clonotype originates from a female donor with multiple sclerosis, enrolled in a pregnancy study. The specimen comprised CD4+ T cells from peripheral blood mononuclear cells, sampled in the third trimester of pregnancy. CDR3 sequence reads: CASSHTNYGYTF. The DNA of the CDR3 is TGTGCCAGCAGCCATACTAACTATGGCTACACCTTC.